The next 25 T cell receptor beta chains were all read from a single sample in a study of CD8 T cells in Susac syndrome. RNA totalling about 0.5 to 1 ug underwent reverse transcription with random hexamers. TCRdb reanalysed the immunoSEQ multiplex PCR reads using MiXCR and keeps one entry per CDR3 protein. The sample comprises about 430,000 distinct CDR3 sequences, 75% to 90% of which are singletons, and about 0.12% rests with the top ten. The sample was CD8+ T cells from PBMCs. Source of these receptors: a human donor with multiple sclerosis.

The rearrangement joins TRBV11-3 to TRBJ1-4; 9 nucleotides agree with TRBD1. The CDR3 consists of 18 residues. Germline trimming cut 5 bases from V and 6 bases from J; bases unmatched to any gene: 16. Germline CDR1 is SGHNT and CDR2 is YENEEA. The CDR3 DNA reads TGTGCCAGCAGCCCGCCCCCGCAGGACAGGGGAAAGTATGAAAAACTGTTTTTT. Encoded protein: CASSPPPQDRGKYEKLFF.

The chain is built from TRBV7-9 and TRBJ2-3; the match to TRBD1 covers 8 bases. Germline lookup yields CDR1 SEHNR and CDR2 FQNEAQ (reference sequence). Losses at the gene ends were 8 bases for V and 2 bases for J; bases not matched to a gene: 6. The length of the CDR3 is 14 residues. The CDR3: CASATTGATDTQYF. CDR3 sequence (DNA): TGTGCCAGCGCAACGACAGGGGCCACAGATACGCAGTATTTT.

The chain is built from TRBV20-1 and TRBJ2-1; 8 bases are shared with TRBD2. The CDR3 has 15 residues. After removal of 3 bases from V and 6 bases from J, the junction contained 10 bases not matched to a gene. CDR1 DFQATT and CDR2 SNEGSKA come from the germline V gene (reference sequence). CDR3: CSARFSGVVGNEQFF. DNA of the CDR3: TGCAGTGCTAGGTTTAGCGGGGTGGTTGGCAATGAGCAGTTCTTC.

The chain combines TRBV4-1 with TRBJ1-1, with 8 bases fitting TRBD1. CDR3 size: 14 residues. Unmatched junction bases numbered 6, after V lost 3 bases and J lost 6 bases. Per the germline V gene, CDR1 is MGHRA and CDR2 is YSYEKL. The CDR3 DNA follows: TGCGCCAGCAGCCATTTACAGGGGGGGCCTGAAGCTTTCTTT. It encodes CASSHLQGGPEAFF.

The rearrangement uses TRBV27 and TRBJ2-2, with a weak D call TRBD1 (6 bases). The CDR3 is 18 residues long. The V and J ends lost 2 bases and 4 bases respectively, with 20 bases between them. Germline V gene data show CDR1 as MNHEY and CDR2 as SMNVEV (reference sequence). The CDR3 loop reads CASSLDTLRTEATGELFF. The CDR3 bases are TGTGCCAGCAGTTTAGACACTCTAAGGACAGAGGCCACCGGGGAGCTGTTTTTT.

This chain uses TRBV3-1 with TRBJ2-3, with 7 bases identical to TRBD1. The CDR3 loop spans 15 amino acids. Trimming took 5 bases from V and 2 from J; bases not matched to a gene: 7. The V gene's germline CDR1 is LGHDT and CDR2 YNNKEL (reference sequence). CDR3 amino acids: CASSGRDSPTDTQYF. CDR3 bases: TGTGCCAGCAGCGGACGGGACAGCCCCACAGATACGCAGTATTTT.

The chain uses TRBV25-1 and TRBJ2-2; no firm D call. The CDR3 consists of 12 residues. Trimming took 3 bases from V and 5 from J, leaving 4 bases between them. Germline V gene data show CDR1 as MGHDK and CDR2 as SYGVNS. Here the CDR3 DNA reads TGTGCCAGCAGTGAGAGTACCGGGGAGCTGTTTTTT. This encodes CASSESTGELFF.

V usage is TRBV28 and J usage is TRBJ2-5; tentative D call: TRBD1 (5 bases). The CDR3 loop spans 16 amino acids. The V end was cut by 1 base, the J end by 0 bases, with 12 bases between. Germline CDR1 reads MDHEN; CDR2 reads SYDVKM. This chain's CDR3 is CASSLFDETDQETQYF. CDR3 nucleotides: TGTGCCAGCAGTTTATTCGACGAGACAGACCAAGAGACCCAGTACTTC. The full variable domain, in which reference TRBV28 and TRBJ2-5 provide the parts outside the CDR3, is DVKVTQSSRYLVKRTGEKVFLECVQDMDHENMFWYRQDPGLGLRLIYFSYDVKMKEKGDIPEGYSVSREKKERFSLILESASTNQTSMYLCASSLFDETDQETQYFGPGTRLLVL.

The chain combines TRBV5-1 with TRBJ2-3; 10 bases are a match to TRBD2. The J segment lost 4 bases and the V segment lost 4 bases, leaving 12 bases of the junction unmatched. The germline gives CDR1 SGHRS, CDR2 YFSETQ. The CDR3 consists of 17 residues. The CDR3 sequence: CASSLLELAGLADTQYF. CDR3 sequence (DNA): TGCGCCAGCAGCCTGTTGGAACTAGCGGGATTGGCAGATACGCAGTATTTT.

J is TRBJ2-3 and V is TRBV19; TRBD1 is a possible D gene (5 bases). This CDR3 contains 15 residues. The germline V and J ends were trimmed by 1 base and 1 base, with 9 bases remaining between them. Germline CDR1 LNHDA, CDR2 SQIVND (reference sequence). Written as DNA, the CDR3 is TGTGCCAGTAGTATAGGCAAGGGGCGCACAGATACGCAGTATTTT. Translating it yields CASSIGKGRTDTQYF.

This clonotype was counted a single time. V gene TRBV7-8 combines with J gene TRBJ2-7; D perhaps matches TRBD1 (5 bases). V shed 1 base and J shed 3 bases, with 13 bases lying between them. Germline CDR1 SGHVS, CDR2 FQNEAQ. CDR3 length: 15 amino acids. In nucleotides, the CDR3 is TGTGCCAGCAGCTTAGGGGGCGACCTCCTCTACGAGCAGTACTTC. This gives the protein CASSLGGDLLYEQYF.

The genes are TRBV19 and TRBJ2-7, with D perhaps matching TRBD2 (6 bases). V was trimmed by 8 bases and J by 3 bases, leaving 14 bases between them. Germline assignment: CDR1 LNHDA and CDR2 SQIVND (reference sequence). The CDR3 extends over 13 amino acids. As DNA, the CDR3 is TGTGCCAGTGGGGCAGCGGGCAACTACGAGCAGTACTTC. Translation gives CASGAAGNYEQYF. Full variable domain (outside the CDR3, taken from reference TRBV19 and TRBJ2-7): DGGITQSPKYLFRKEGQNVTLSCEQNLNHDAMYWYRQDPGQGLRLIYYSQIVNDFQKGDIAEGYSVSREKKESFPLTVTSAQKNPTAFYLCASGAAGNYEQYFGPGTRLTVT.

This clonotype was detected a few times. V is TRBV28 and J is TRBJ2-3, with D possibly called TRBD1 or TRBD2 (5 bases each). Germline V gene sequence: CDR1 MDHEN, CDR2 SYDVKM. CDR3 length: 15 residues. Between the trimmed V and J ends, which lost 5 bases and 3 bases, there was a span of 15 bases. The CDR3 sequence: CASSPPGRGTDTQYF. The CDR3 DNA reads TGTGCCAGCAGTCCCCCAGGGCGCGGGACAGATACGCAGTATTTT.

The chain is built from TRBV2 and TRBJ1-2; the D is unclear. The V and J ends lost 4 bases and 6 bases respectively, with 18 bases between them. The CDR3 sequence is 15 residues long. The germline V gene has CDR1 SNHLY and CDR2 FYNNEI. The CDR3, as DNA: TGTGCCAGCAGTGCTCCGGCAGGATTTGCCCATGGCTACACCTTC. This codes for CASSAPAGFAHGYTF.

The V gene is TRBV7-9, the J gene TRBJ2-1, with D maybe TRBD1 (5 bases). This CDR3 is built from 14 residues. Trimming shortened V by 1 base and J by 7 bases, and 11 bases separated the two germline ends. Germline loops: CDR1 SEHNR, CDR2 FQNEAQ (reference sequence). DNA of the CDR3: TGTGCCAGCAGCTTAGGGGGCACCAAGAATGAGCAGTTCTTC. Encoded protein: CASSLGGTKNEQFF.

This clonotype was found a few times. The chain has TRBV12-3 or TRBV12-4 and TRBJ1-2; TRBD1 agrees at 7 bases. After removal of 1 base from V and 3 bases from J, the junction contained 2 bases not matched to a gene. The CDR3 has 14 residues. The CDR3 DNA reads as TGTGCCAGCAGTTTAGACAGGGGAGACTATGGCTACACCTTC. This sequence encodes CASSLDRGDYGYTF.

The CDR3 sequence: CASSQTASSYGYTF. The CDR3 DNA reads as TGTGCCAGCAGCCAGACTGCTTCTAGCTATGGCTACACCTTC. The V gene is TRBV7-9, the J gene TRBJ1-2; D is uncertain. V was clipped by 5 bases and J by 4 bases, with 14 bases between them. CDR1 and CDR2 (germline): SEHNR, FQNEAQ (reference sequence). This CDR3 is 14 amino acids long.

This clonotype came up a few times. The gene calls are TRBV7-6 and TRBJ1-5; D gene ambiguous. CDR3 length: 12 residues. CDR1 and CDR2 from the germline V gene are SGHVS and FNYEAQ. The V end lost 3 bases, the J end lost 7 bases, and 7 bases lay between the germline ends. The CDR3, as DNA: TGTGCCAGCAGCTTTCCGGAACAGCCCCAGCATTTT. Translating it yields CASSFPEQPQHF.

This chain uses TRBV4-1 with TRBJ1-1, with D possibly TRBD1 on 5 matching bases. Trimming cost V 4 bases and J 0 bases, with 15 bases left between them. The germline CDR1 and CDR2 sequences are MGHRA and YSYEKL. The length of the CDR3 is 16 residues. CDR3 coding DNA: TGCGCCAGCAGCCTAACCAGGGCCTTCGTGAACACTGAAGCTTTCTTT. Translated: CASSLTRAFVNTEAFF.

The genes are TRBV4-1 and TRBJ2-7; no clear D gene. The CDR3 has 14 amino acids. CDR1 and CDR2 (germline): MGHRA, YSYEKL. V gave up 0 bases and J gave up 3 bases, with 9 bases separating them. CDR3 nucleotide sequence: TGCGCCAGCAGCCAAGAACCCCGCGGCTACGAGCAGTACTTC. It yields the protein CASSQEPRGYEQYF.

This clonotype is a singleton in its sample. This sequence joins TRBV5-1 and TRBJ1-1; D call uncertain. Germline V gene lookup returns CDR1 SGHRS and CDR2 YFSETQ. The CDR3 consists of 15 residues. Trimming stripped 4 bases from V and 1 base from J, with 14 bases between. CDR3 DNA: TGCGCCAGCAGCCCACTTGGCAGCCAGAACACTGAAGCTTTCTTT. Residues: CASSPLGSQNTEAFF. Variable domain in full (rest from reference TRBV5-1 and TRBJ1-1): KAGVTQTPRYLIKTRGQQVTLSCSPISGHRSVSWYQQTPGQGLQFLFEYFSETQRNKGNFPGRFSGRQFSNSRSEMNVSTLELGDSALYLCASSPLGSQNTEAFFGQGTRLTVV.

The rearrangement joins TRBV29-1 to TRBJ2-1, with D hard to call. The CDR3 is 12 amino acids. Germline V CDR1 and CDR2: SQVTM, ANQGSEA. Trimming took off 7 bases at V and 4 bases at J, with 11 bases between the two ends. DNA for the CDR3: TGCAGCGGACGCCAAGATTACAATGAGCAGTTCTTC. Translation gives CSGRQDYNEQFF.

This sequence joins TRBV30 and TRBJ2-1, with TRBD1 identical over 8 bases. The CDR3 consists of 17 residues. The trim removed 1 base at V and 5 bases at J, leaving 13 bases unmatched. The V gene's germline CDR1 is GTSNPN and CDR2 SVGIG (reference sequence). The CDR3 spells CAWSGPNRGRIHNEQFF. The DNA of the CDR3 is TGTGCCTGGAGTGGACCTAACAGGGGGAGAATACACAATGAGCAGTTCTTC.

The chain couples TRBV5-1 to TRBJ2-1, with 7 positions matching TRBD2. Looked up from germline, CDR1 is SGHRS and CDR2 is YFSETQ. The CDR3 extends over 15 amino acids. Germline trimming cut 0 bases from V and 5 bases from J; bases unmatched to any gene: 5. The CDR3 region is CASSLVRLADNEQFF. In nucleotides, the CDR3 is TGCGCCAGCAGCTTGGTTAGACTAGCTGACAATGAGCAGTTCTTC.

The chain recombines TRBV7-9 with TRBJ2-5, with 7 bases matching TRBD1. Losses at the gene ends were 5 bases for V and 2 bases for J; bases not matched to a gene: 11. Germline-derived CDR1 and CDR2 are SEHNR and FQNEAQ (reference sequence). The CDR3 runs to 16 residues. CDR3 sequence (DNA): TGTGCCAGCAGCCGCCGGGACAGCGGACAACAAGAGACCCAGTACTTC. Protein product: CASSRRDSGQQETQYF.